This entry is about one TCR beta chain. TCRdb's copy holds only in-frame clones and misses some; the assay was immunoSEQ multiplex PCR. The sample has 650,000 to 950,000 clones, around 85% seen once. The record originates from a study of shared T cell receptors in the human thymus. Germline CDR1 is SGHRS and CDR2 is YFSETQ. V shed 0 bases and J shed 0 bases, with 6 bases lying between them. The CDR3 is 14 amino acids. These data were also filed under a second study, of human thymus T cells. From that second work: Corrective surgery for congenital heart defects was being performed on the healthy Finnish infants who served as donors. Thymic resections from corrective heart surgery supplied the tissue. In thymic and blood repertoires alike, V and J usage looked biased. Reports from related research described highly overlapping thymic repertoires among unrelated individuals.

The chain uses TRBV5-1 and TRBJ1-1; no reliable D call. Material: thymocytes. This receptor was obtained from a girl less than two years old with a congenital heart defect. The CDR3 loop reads CASSLDEMNTEAFF. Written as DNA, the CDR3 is TGCGCCAGCAGCTTGGACGAGATGAACACTGAAGCTTTCTTT.